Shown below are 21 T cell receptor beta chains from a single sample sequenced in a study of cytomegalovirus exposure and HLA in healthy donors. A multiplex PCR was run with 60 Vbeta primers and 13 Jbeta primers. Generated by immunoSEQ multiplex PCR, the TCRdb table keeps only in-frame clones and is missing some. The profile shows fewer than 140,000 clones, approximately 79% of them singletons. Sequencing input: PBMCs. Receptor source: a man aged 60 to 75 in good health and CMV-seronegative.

CDR3 amino acids: CASSSHLGPSQNYGYTF. Here the CDR3 DNA reads TGTGCCAGCAGTTCCCATTTGGGGCCATCCCAAAACTATGGCTACACCTTC. V gene TRBV27 combines with J gene TRBJ1-2, with a weak D call TRBD1 (5 bases). CDR1 MNHEY and CDR2 SMNVEV come from the germline V gene (reference sequence). The CDR3 loop spans 17 amino acids. V gave up 4 bases and J gave up 2 bases, with 20 bases separating them.

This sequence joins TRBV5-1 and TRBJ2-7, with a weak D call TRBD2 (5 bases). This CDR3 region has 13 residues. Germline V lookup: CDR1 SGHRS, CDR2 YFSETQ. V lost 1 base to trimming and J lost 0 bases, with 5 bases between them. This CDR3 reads CASSLRGSYEQYF. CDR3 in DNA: TGCGCCAGCAGCTTGCGGGGCTCCTACGAGCAGTACTTC. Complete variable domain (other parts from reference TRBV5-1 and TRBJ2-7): KAGVTQTPRYLIKTRGQQVTLSCSPISGHRSVSWYQQTPGQGLQFLFEYFSETQRNKGNFPGRFSGRQFSNSRSEMNVSTLELGDSALYLCASSLRGSYEQYFGPGTRLTVT.

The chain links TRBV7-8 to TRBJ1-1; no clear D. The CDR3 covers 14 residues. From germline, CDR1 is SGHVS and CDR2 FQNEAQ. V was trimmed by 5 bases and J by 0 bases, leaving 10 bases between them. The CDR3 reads CASSPQRLNTEAFF. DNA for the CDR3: TGTGCCAGCAGCCCCCAGAGGCTGAACACTGAAGCTTTCTTT.

The DNA of the CDR3 is TGTGCCAGCAGTTCAGGAGGTACAGGGTTTATGCAGCCCCAGCATTTT. This translates into CASSSGGTGFMQPQHF. The gene calls are TRBV28 and TRBJ1-5; perhaps TRBD1 as D (6 bases). V was shortened by 4 bases and J by 7 bases, with 20 bases between the two germline ends. This CDR3 comprises 16 residues. Germline V gene lookup returns CDR1 MDHEN and CDR2 SYDVKM.

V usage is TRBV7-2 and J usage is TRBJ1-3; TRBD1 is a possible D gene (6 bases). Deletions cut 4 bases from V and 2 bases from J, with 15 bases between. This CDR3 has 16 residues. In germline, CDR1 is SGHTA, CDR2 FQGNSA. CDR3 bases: TGTGCCAGCAGCTCCTTACAGGGAAGGGCTGGAAACACCATATATTTT. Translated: CASSSLQGRAGNTIYF.

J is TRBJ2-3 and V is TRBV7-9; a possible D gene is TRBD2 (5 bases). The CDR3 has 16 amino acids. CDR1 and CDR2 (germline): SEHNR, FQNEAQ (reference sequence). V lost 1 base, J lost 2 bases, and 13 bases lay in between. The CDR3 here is CASSLGAGDYTDTQYF. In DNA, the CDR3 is TGTGCCAGCAGCTTAGGCGCGGGTGATTACACAGATACGCAGTATTTT.

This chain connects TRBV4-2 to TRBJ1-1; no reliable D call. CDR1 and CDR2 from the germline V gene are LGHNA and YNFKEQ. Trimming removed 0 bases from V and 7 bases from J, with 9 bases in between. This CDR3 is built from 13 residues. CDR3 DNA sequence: TGTGCCAGCAGCCAAGACGCCGGGGATGAAGCTTTCTTT. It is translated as CASSQDAGDEAFF.

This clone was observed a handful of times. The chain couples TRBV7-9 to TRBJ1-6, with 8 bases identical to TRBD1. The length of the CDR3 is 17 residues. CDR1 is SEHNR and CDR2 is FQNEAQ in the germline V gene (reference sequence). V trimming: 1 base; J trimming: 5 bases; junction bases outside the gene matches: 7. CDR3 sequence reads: CASSLVAQGANNSPLHF. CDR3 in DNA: TGTGCCAGCAGCTTAGTTGCGCAGGGGGCTAATAATTCACCCCTCCACTTT.

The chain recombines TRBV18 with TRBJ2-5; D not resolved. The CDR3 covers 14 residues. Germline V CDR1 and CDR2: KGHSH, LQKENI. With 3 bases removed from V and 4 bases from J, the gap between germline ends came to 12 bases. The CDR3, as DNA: TGTGCCAGCTCACCTGGCGCGCAGGCAGAGACCCAGTACTTC. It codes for CASSPGAQAETQYF.

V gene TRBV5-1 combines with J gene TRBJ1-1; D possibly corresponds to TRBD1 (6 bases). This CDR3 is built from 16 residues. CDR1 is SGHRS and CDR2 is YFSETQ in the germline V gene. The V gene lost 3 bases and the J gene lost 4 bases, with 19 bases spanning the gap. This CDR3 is CASSSGQRIGITEAFF. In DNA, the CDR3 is TGCGCCAGCAGCTCCGGACAGCGTATCGGGATCACTGAAGCTTTCTTT.

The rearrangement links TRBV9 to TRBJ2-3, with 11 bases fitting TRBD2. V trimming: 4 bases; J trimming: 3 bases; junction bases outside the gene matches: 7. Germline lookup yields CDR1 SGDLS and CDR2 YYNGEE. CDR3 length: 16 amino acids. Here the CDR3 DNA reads TGTGCCAGCAGCCCAAGACTAGCGGGATTGACAGATACGCAGTATTTT. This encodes CASSPRLAGLTDTQYF.

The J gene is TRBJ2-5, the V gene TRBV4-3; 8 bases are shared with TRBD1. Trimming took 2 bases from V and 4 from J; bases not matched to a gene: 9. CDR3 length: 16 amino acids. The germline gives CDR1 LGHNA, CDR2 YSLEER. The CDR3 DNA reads TGCGCCAGCAGCCAAATCCAGGGGGCGAGAGGAGAGACCCAGTACTTC. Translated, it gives CASSQIQGARGETQYF.

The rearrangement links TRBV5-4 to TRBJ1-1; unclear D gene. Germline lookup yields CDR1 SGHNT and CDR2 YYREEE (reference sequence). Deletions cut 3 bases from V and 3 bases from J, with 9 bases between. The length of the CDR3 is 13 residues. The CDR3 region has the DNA TGTGCCAGCAGCTATGAGGTCGACACTGAAGCTTTCTTT. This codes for CASSYEVDTEAFF.

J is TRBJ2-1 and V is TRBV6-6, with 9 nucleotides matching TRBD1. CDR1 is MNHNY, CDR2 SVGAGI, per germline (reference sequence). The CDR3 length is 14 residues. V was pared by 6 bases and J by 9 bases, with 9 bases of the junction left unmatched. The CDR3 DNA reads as TGTGCCAGCAGAAACTCCGGGACAGGGACTGAGCAGTTCTTC. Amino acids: CASRNSGTGTEQFF.

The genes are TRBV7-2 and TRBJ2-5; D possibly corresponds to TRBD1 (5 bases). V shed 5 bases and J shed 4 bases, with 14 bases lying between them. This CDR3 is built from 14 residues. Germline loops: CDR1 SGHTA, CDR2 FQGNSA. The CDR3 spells CASSPRLTGETQYF. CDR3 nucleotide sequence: TGTGCCAGCAGCCCACGGCTCACAGGAGAGACCCAGTACTTC.

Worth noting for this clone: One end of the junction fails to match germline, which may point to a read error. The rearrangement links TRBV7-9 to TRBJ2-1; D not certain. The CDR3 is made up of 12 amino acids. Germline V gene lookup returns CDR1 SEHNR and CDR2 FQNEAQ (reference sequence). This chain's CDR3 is CSSSWSGNEQFF. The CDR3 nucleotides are TGTTCCAGCAGCTGGTCCGGCAATGAGCAGTTCTTC.

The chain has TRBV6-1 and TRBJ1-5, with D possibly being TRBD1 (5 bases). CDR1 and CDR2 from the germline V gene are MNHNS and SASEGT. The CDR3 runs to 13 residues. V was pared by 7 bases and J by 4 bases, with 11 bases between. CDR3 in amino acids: CASTFDRNQPQHF. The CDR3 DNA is TGTGCCAGCACCTTTGACAGAAATCAGCCCCAGCATTTT.

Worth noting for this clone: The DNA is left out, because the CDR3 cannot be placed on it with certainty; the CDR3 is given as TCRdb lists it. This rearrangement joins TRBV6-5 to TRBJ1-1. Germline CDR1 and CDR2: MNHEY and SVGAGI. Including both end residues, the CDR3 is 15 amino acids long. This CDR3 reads CASSTSGVEDPGAFF.

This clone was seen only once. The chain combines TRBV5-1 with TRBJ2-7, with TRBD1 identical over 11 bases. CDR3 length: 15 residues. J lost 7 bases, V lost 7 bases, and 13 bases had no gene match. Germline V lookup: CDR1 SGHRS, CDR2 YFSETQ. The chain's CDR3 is CASDNGDRGMREQYF. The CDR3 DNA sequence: TGCGCCAGCGACAATGGGGACAGGGGGATGAGGGAGCAGTACTTC.

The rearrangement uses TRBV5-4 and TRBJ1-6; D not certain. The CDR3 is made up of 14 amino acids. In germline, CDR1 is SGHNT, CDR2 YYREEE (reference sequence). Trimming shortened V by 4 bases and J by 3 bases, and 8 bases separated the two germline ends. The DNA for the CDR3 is TGTGCCAGCAGCACCCGGGACTATAATTCACCCCTCCACTTT. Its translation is CASSTRDYNSPLHF.

The CDR3 sequence: CASRTFRVRSDNEQFF. The CDR3 DNA is TGCGCCAGCAGAACCTTCAGGGTTCGGAGCGACAATGAGCAGTTCTTC. The chain joins TRBV10-1 to TRBJ2-1; D possibly corresponds to TRBD1 (5 bases). The CDR3 covers 16 residues. The germline CDR1 and CDR2 sequences are WNHNN and SYGVQD (reference sequence). Deletions cut 6 bases from V and 5 bases from J, with 20 bases between.